This T cell receptor beta chain appears in the sequencing data of a study of T cell repertoires in aging, cancer and after chemotherapy. TRB rearrangements spanning V, D and J were amplified using mixed TRB-A/B primers. TCRdb fed the multiplex PCR reads into MiXCR, producing one record per CDR3 protein. The sample holds some 8,900 distinct CDR3 sequences, about 30% seen once. A remark on this clonotype: What it binds is not known. This may be a read error, as it is one base from a much larger clone.

The germline V and J ends were trimmed by 7 bases and 1 base, with 10 bases remaining between them. The CDR3 has 13 residues. CDR1 is SQVTM, CDR2 ANQGSEA, per germline. The template was genomic DNA from peripheral blood, not RNA. Overall study results and limits: Median generation probability rose over the chemotherapy interval in each cancer cohort, suggesting rebound thymic output.

The chain combines TRBV29-1 with TRBJ2-2; tentatively, D is TRBD2 (6 bases). Sequenced sample: blood. The TCR comes from a human donor in good health. CDR3 sequence (DNA): TGCAGCGGACGGGGGAAGAACACCGGGGAGCTGTTTTTT. Protein: CSGRGKNTGELFF.